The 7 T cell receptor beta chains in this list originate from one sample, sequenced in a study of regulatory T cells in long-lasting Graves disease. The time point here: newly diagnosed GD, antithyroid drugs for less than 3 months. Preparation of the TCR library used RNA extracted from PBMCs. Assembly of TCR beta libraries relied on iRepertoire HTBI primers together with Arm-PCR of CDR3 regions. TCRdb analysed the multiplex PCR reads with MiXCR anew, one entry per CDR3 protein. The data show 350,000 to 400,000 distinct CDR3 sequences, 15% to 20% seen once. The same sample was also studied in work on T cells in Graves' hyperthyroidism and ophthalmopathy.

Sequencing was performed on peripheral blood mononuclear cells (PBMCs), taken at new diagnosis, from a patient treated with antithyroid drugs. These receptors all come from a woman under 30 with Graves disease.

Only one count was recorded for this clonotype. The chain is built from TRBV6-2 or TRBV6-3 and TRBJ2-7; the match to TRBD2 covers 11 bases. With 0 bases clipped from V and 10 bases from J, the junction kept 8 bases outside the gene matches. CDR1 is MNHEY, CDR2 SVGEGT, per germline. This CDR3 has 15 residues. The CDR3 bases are TGTGCCAGCAGTTACTCGTCTAGCGGGAGGACGGGACAGTACTTC. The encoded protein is CASSYSSSGRTGQYF.

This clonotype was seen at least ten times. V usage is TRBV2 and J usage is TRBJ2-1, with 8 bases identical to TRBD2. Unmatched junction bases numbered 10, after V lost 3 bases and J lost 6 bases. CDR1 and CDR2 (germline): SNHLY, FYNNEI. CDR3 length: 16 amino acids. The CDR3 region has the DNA TGTGCCAGCAGTGAGGGGCCGGGGGGGCTCTCCAATGAGCAGTTCTTC. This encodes CASSEGPGGLSNEQFF.

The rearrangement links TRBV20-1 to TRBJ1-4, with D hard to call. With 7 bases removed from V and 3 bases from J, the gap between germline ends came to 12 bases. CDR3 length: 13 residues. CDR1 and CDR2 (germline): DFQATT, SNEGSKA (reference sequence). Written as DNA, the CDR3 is TGCAGTGGTTTGGTAGTCCCTAATGAAAAACTGTTTTTT. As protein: CSGLVVPNEKLFF.

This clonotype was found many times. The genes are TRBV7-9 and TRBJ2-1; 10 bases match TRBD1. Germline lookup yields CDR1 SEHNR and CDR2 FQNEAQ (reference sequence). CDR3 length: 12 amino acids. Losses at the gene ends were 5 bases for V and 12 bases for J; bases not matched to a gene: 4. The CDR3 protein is CASSLGTGAQFF. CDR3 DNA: TGTGCCAGCAGCCTCGGGACAGGGGCGCAGTTCTTC. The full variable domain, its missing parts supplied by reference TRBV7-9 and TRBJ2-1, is DTGVSQNPRHKITKRGQNVTFRCDPISEHNRLYWYRQTLGQGPEFLTYFQNEAQLEKSRLLSDRFSAERPKGSFSTLEIQRTEQGDSAMYLCASSLGTGAQFFGPGTRLTVL.

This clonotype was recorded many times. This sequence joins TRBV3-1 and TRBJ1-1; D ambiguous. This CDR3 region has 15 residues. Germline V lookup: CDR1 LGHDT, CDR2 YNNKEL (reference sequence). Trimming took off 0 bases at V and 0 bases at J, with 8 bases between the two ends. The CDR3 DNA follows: TGTGCCAGCAGCCAAGATAGTTCGGTGAACACTGAAGCTTTCTTT. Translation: CASSQDSSVNTEAFF.

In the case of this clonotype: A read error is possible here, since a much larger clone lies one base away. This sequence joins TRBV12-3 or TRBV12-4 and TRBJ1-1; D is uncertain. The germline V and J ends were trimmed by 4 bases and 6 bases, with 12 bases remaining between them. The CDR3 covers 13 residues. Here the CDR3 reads CASSSAGLAEAFF. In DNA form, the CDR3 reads TGTGCCAGCAGTTCCGCAGGTCTGGCTGAAGCTTTCTTT.

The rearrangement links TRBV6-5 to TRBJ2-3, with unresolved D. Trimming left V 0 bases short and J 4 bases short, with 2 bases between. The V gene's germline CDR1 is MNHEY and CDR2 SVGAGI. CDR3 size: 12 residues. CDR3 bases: TGTGCCAGCAGTTACTCTTCAGATACGCAGTATTTT. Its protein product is CASSYSSDTQYF.